The present TCR beta chain was sequenced within a study of siplizumab effects on memory and regulatory T cells. On this clone: Antigen: not known.

The study's findings and limits: Siplizumab produced a significant reduction in alloreactive sequences that were traceable to unstimulated CD4+ memory cells. Versus around 30% in controls, the mappable alloreactive CD4+ clones averaged roughly 68% Treg-derived with siplizumab.

Assay: immunoSEQ multiplex PCR; the TCRdb copy retains only in-frame clones and omits some. The repertoire consists of some 100,000 clones, with approximately 93% occurring once and the leading ten covering 5.5% to 7.5%. This TCR was recovered from a human donor in good health. Specimen: CD8+ T cells sorted from blood.

CDR3 sequence reads: CASSSLGREGFYEQYF. The CDR3, as DNA: TGTGCCAGCAGCTCTTTAGGGCGGGAGGGTTTCTACGAGCAGTACTTC. J is TRBJ2-7 and V is TRBV7-9; 9 nucleotides agree with TRBD2. The CDR3 length is 16 residues. V lost 4 bases to trimming and J lost 3 bases; unmatched junction nucleotides: 10. CDR1 and CDR2 (germline): SEHNR, FQNEAQ (reference sequence). The entire variable domain, with the rest obtained from reference TRBV7-9 and TRBJ2-7, is as follows: DTGVSQNPRHKITKRGQNVTFRCDPISEHNRLYWYRQTLGQGPEFLTYFQNEAQLEKSRLLSDRFSAERPKGSFSTLEIQRTEQGDSAMYLCASSSLGREGFYEQYFGPGTRLTVT.